The next 13 T cell receptor beta chains were all read from a single sample in a study of cytomegalovirus exposure and HLA in healthy donors. PCR primers comprised 60 Vbeta and 13 Jbeta primers. This table comes from immunoSEQ multiplex PCR, and its TCRdb copy is limited to in-frame clones, with some not included. The sample includes around 150,000 clones, about 64% of them seen just once. Sequencing input: PBMCs. Receptors were obtained from a woman in her sixties in good health and CMV-seropositive.

This clone was seen more than once but under ten times. V usage is TRBV7-2 and J usage is TRBJ2-7, with 11 bases fitting TRBD1. The CDR3 covers 15 residues. The V segment lost 5 bases and the J segment 6 bases; nucleotides outside the gene matches: 9. The germline gives CDR1 SGHTA, CDR2 FQGNSA. DNA for the CDR3: TGTGCCAGCAGCCCAGGGGGGACAGGGGGGCCCGAGCAGTACTTC. Encoded protein: CASSPGGTGGPEQYF.

This clone was observed a single time. The chain is built from TRBV28 and TRBJ2-7; the D gene is possibly TRBD2 (6 bases). The CDR3 covers 15 residues. The ends were cut back, 3 bases at V and 5 bases at J, with 17 bases in the middle. The germline V gene encodes CDR1 MDHEN and CDR2 SYDVKM. CDR3: CASSLVGGPFNEQYF. CDR3 nucleotides: TGTGCCAGCAGTTTGGTGGGAGGCCCCTTTAACGAGCAGTACTTC.

J is TRBJ1-2 and V is TRBV28, with D tentatively TRBD1 (5 bases). The CDR3 loop spans 12 amino acids. V lost 6 bases to trimming and J lost 8 bases, with 13 bases between them. Germline CDR1 and CDR2: MDHEN and SYDVKM. The CDR3 DNA sequence: TGTGCCAGCAGGGAGCCAGGGTGGGGCTACACCTTC. Translating it yields CASREPGWGYTF.

J is TRBJ2-3 and V is TRBV9, with D possibly matching TRBD1 (6 bases). The CDR3 has 15 residues. Germline CDR1 SGDLS, CDR2 YYNGEE. V shed 4 bases and J shed 1 base, with 13 bases lying between them. CDR3 in DNA: TGTGCCAGCAGCCCACGACAGGCAGGCACAGATACGCAGTATTTT. It is translated as CASSPRQAGTDTQYF.

This clone was observed a handful of times. V usage is TRBV10-2 and J usage is TRBJ2-5, with unresolved D. The CDR3 loop spans 16 amino acids. V lost 1 base to trimming and J lost 1 base, with 13 bases between them. Germline V gene data show CDR1 as WSHSY and CDR2 as SAAADI. The chain's CDR3 is CASSEYPRRIQETQYF. The CDR3 DNA follows: TGCGCCAGCAGTGAGTATCCGAGGCGGATCCAAGAGACCCAGTACTTC.

The DNA of the CDR3 is TGTGCCTGGAGCAGCGGTAGTAGCGGGATGGTAGATACGCAGTATTTT. Translating it yields CAWSSGSSGMVDTQYF. The chain couples TRBV30 to TRBJ2-3; TRBD2 matches 8 bases. Germline V lookup: CDR1 GTSNPN, CDR2 SVGIG (reference sequence). The CDR3 spans 16 residues. V was clipped by 3 bases and J by 5 bases; unmatched bases: 13.

CDR3 loop: CASRAGVYNEQFF. In DNA form, the CDR3 reads TGTGCCAGCAGGGCGGGTGTTTACAATGAGCAGTTCTTC. The chain couples TRBV7-6 to TRBJ2-1; tentative D call: TRBD2 (5 bases). Germline V CDR1 and CDR2: SGHVS, FNYEAQ. V was cut by 6 bases and J by 4 bases, with 10 bases left in between. This CDR3 region has 13 residues.

This chain uses TRBV27 with TRBJ1-4, with D hard to call. This CDR3 has 13 residues. V shed 3 bases and J shed 0 bases, with 2 bases lying between them. Germline-derived CDR1 and CDR2 are MNHEY and SMNVEV (reference sequence). The CDR3 reads CASSFTTNEKLFF. In DNA, the CDR3 is TGTGCCAGCAGTTTCACAACTAATGAAAAACTGTTTTTT.

The chain joins TRBV5-1 to TRBJ2-1; D possibly corresponds to TRBD1 (5 bases). The V and J ends lost 0 bases and 3 bases respectively, with 7 bases between them. The germline V gene encodes CDR1 SGHRS and CDR2 YFSETQ. CDR3 size: 14 residues. CDR3 amino acids: CASSLGGYYNEQFF. For the CDR3, the DNA is TGCGCCAGCAGCTTGGGGGGCTACTACAATGAGCAGTTCTTC. Drawing the rest from reference TRBV5-1 and TRBJ2-1, the complete variable domain is KAGVTQTPRYLIKTRGQQVTLSCSPISGHRSVSWYQQTPGQGLQFLFEYFSETQRNKGNFPGRFSGRQFSNSRSEMNVSTLELGDSALYLCASSLGGYYNEQFFGPGTRLTVL.

This clone was observed a handful of times. The chain has TRBV28 and TRBJ2-1; 9 positions agree with TRBD2. The germline V gene encodes CDR1 MDHEN and CDR2 SYDVKM. This CDR3 is built from 14 residues. After removal of 5 bases from V and 8 bases from J, the junction contained 7 bases not matched to a gene. DNA of the CDR3: TGTGCCAGCAGTCCTCGGGTAGCGGGAGATGAGCAGTTCTTC. This gives the protein CASSPRVAGDEQFF.

V is TRBV5-1 and J is TRBJ2-7, with 7 bases fitting TRBD2. This CDR3 is built from 15 residues. V shed 0 bases and J 6 bases; nucleotides not matched to a gene: 9. Per germline, CDR1 SGHRS and CDR2 YFSETQ. The CDR3 protein is CASSLGVGGPVEQYF. CDR3 sequence (DNA): TGCGCCAGCAGCTTGGGTGTGGGAGGGCCTGTCGAGCAGTACTTC.

This chain uses TRBV7-6 with TRBJ2-7, with 7 bases matching TRBD2. Germline values: CDR1 SGHVS, CDR2 FNYEAQ. The ends lost 5 bases at V and 2 bases at J; junction bases unmatched: 6. This CDR3 has 14 residues. For the CDR3, the DNA is TGTGCCAGCAGCCGGACTAGGGATCCCTACGAGCAGTACTTC. It codes for CASSRTRDPYEQYF.

The chain has TRBV7-9 and TRBJ2-1, with D possibly matching TRBD2 (6 bases). V shed 3 bases and J shed 4 bases, with 10 bases lying between them. The CDR3 is 14 residues long. Germline lookup yields CDR1 SEHNR and CDR2 FQNEAQ (reference sequence). Here the CDR3 DNA reads TGTGCCAGCAGCTTGTCTAGCGCGTACAATGAGCAGTTCTTC. It codes for CASSLSSAYNEQFF.